This T cell receptor beta chain was found in a study of early T cells in non-severe SARS-CoV-2 infection. Study-wide points: Clonotype matching in VDJdb favored anti-spike CD8 responses and did not capture private and CD4 specificities.

The library protocol tagged individual cDNA molecules with unique molecular identifiers. TCRdb fed the 5' RACE reads into MiXCR, producing one record per CDR3 protein. The sample holds approximately 39,000 distinct CDR3 sequences; about 9.3% are singletons and the top ten take 12%. From germline, CDR1 is SGHAT and CDR2 FQNNGV. The CDR3 contains 15 residues. J lost 6 bases, V lost 5 bases, and 7 bases had no gene match. In its sample, this clonotype was seen many times. What it binds is unknown. The chain links TRBV11-2 to TRBJ2-1; 10 nucleotides match TRBD2. The specimen was whole blood. This TCR was recovered from an adult who was a healthcare worker with PCR-confirmed SARS-CoV-2 infection or an uninfected control (not recorded which). The CDR3 is CASSPGLALVNEQFF. The CDR3 DNA reads TGTGCCAGCAGCCCGGGACTAGCGTTGGTCAATGAGCAGTTCTTC. The whole variable domain, filled in from reference TRBV11-2 and TRBJ2-1, reads EAGVAQSPRYKIIEKRQSVAFWCNPISGHATLYWYQQILGQGPKLLIQFQNNGVVDDSQLPKDRFSAERLKGVDSTLKIQPAKLEDSAVYLCASSPGLALVNEQFFGPGTRLTVL.